The entry below describes one T cell receptor beta chain. Its antigen is not yet known. It has no much larger one-base neighbor in the sample; base qualities were not kept. This sample stems from a study of blood T cell repertoires in COVID-19 (dated by TCRdb to the early 2020s). Describing the broader study: Samples from collaborators originated in the United States, Italy and Spain and spanned both the acute and convalescent phases of COVID-19. The material from the prospective study consisted of cDNA or gDNA derived from T cells, B-cell-depleted T cells, or PBMCs. Deeply sampled blood TCRbeta repertoires from subjects exposed to, actively infected with, or recovered from COVID-19 were included in the dataset. The samples were drawn from the first 160 participants of the ongoing ImmuneRACE study and from 950 to 1,500 subjects provided by 6 global collaborators. The sample metadata nearly always contained a de-identified subject ID, COVID-19 status, age in years and sex. Where available, HLA class I and class II types were taken from metadata supplied by the sample provider and were not determined by assay-based typing. The repertoires were made available in a free public database intended to serve as a resource for research on the immune response to SARS-CoV-2.

The immunoSEQ Assay, a bias-controlled multiplex PCR, was used to amplify TCRbeta CDR3 regions from genomic DNA. The paper's data handling went like this. Nucleated cell counts per sample were estimated from amplification of reference gene primers within the assay. Sequence reads were collapsed and filtered to measure the absolute abundance of every unique TCRbeta CDR3 rearrangement. For each sample, productive Simpson clonality was calculated by taking the square root of Simpson's diversity index across productive rearrangements. TCRdb holds this immuneACCESS table with in-frame rearrangements only. Some clones are missing; in checked studies, unresolved V genes explain under half, and the rest has no known cause. Clone size and V and J calls were adopted from that table, with D and trimming inferred from the DNA. This sample lists under 40,000 clones; approximately 91% were detected once. Under 30% of the sample is held by the ten biggest clonotypes.

Collaborating institutions collected whole blood in K2EDTA tubes following their own protocols. For TCRbeta analysis, collaborators shipped samples in one of three forms: frozen whole blood, isolated PBMCs, or DNA extracted from either of those sample types. For this chain, trimming is 0 bases at the V end and 5 bases at the J end, and the number of junction bases without a gene match is 5. CDR1 and CDR2, looked up from the germline V gene, are SGHRS and YFSETQ. The CDR3 goes from the cysteine to the phenylalanine over 16 residues. Just the 48-base CDR3 DNA is kept, in frame starting at base 1. Study-wide findings and limitations: How much clinical and demographic metadata was included differed by source and by participant, and the metadata was provided uncurated.

The material sequenced was peripheral blood. This TCR was sampled from a woman aged 80 or over with active or convalescent COVID-19. The chain joins TRBV5-1 to TRBJ2-1; 10 central nucleotides agree with TRBD1. The DNA is as follows: TGCGCCAGCAGCTTGGCCTATGGGACAGGGGACAATGAGCAGTTCTTC. It translates as CASSLAYGTGDNEQFF.